This T cell receptor (beta chain) stems from a study of blood T cell repertoires in COVID-19. Authors' analysis steps: For nucleated cells, counts were estimated from reference gene primer amplification. Using immunoSEQ multiplex PCR, the repertoire was profiled, and TCRdb retains in-frame clones only, with some absent. V and J calls plus clone size are reproduced from that table; the DNA served to infer D and trimming. The data contain 95,000 to 100,000 clones, 84% of them singletons. The germline gives CDR1 SGHNT, CDR2 YYREEE (reference sequence). Losses at the gene ends were 0 bases for V and 12 bases for J; bases not matched to a gene: 7. This CDR3 has 15 residues.

This clonotype was obtained from a human donor in a cohort sampled during active COVID-19. The sequencing input was peripheral blood. The rearrangement links TRBV5-4 to TRBJ1-6; 9 bases align to TRBD1. The CDR3 region has the DNA TGTGCCAGCAGCTTGGGGACAGGGGACTTTTTACCCCTCCACTTT. Encoded protein: CASSLGTGDFLPLHF.